The rows below give T cell receptor beta chains drawn from one sample of a study of regulatory T cells in long-lasting Graves disease. TCRdb passed the multiplex PCR reads through MiXCR, listing each CDR3 protein once. The repertoire holds 300,000 to 450,000 distinct CDR3 sequences, with 15% as singletons. The sample here was peripheral blood mononuclear cells (PBMCs), taken at new diagnosis, from a patient treated with antithyroid drugs. These receptors originate from a female donor with Graves disease. Each CDR3 is given with its conserved first and last residue. Each record gives: J gene, clone size, D gene, V gene, CDR3 protein, CDR3 DNA. D genes are given only for firm matches. The size entry is marked missing in some rows and otherwise reads once, few, many or a size class.

J gene: TRBJ1-1; clone size: many; D gene: -; V gene: TRBV5-1; CDR3 protein: CASSFDPGGTGFGEAFF; CDR3 DNA: TGCGCCAGCAGCTTTGATCCGGGGGGGACCGGTTTTGGTGAAGCTTTCTTT
J gene: TRBJ1-1; clone size: many; D gene: -; V gene: TRBV9; CDR3 protein: CASSVGAVMNTEAFF; CDR3 DNA: TGTGCCAGCAGCGTGGGAGCTGTGATGAACACTGAAGCTTTCTTT
J gene: TRBJ1-1; clone size: -; D gene: -; V gene: TRBV5-6; CDR3 protein: CASSQQWGEAFF; CDR3 DNA: TGTGCCAGCAGCCAGCAGTGGGGTGAAGCTTTCTTT
J gene: TRBJ2-7; clone size: many; D gene: -; V gene: TRBV6-5; CDR3 protein: CASSSLDRRSSYEQYF; CDR3 DNA: TGTGCCAGCAGTTCCCTAGACCGGAGAAGCTCCTACGAGCAGTACTTC
J gene: TRBJ2-5; clone size: many; D gene: TRBD2; V gene: TRBV5-1; CDR3 protein: CASSNSGGYQETQYF; CDR3 DNA: TGCGCCAGCAGCAATAGCGGGGGGTACCAAGAGACCCAGTACTTC
J gene: TRBJ2-2; clone size: many; D gene: -; V gene: TRBV5-5; CDR3 protein: CASSPPWEGAGELVF; CDR3 DNA: TGTGCCAGCAGCCCCCCGTGGGAGGGGGCCGGGGAGCTGGTTTTT
J gene: TRBJ2-1; clone size: many; D gene: -; V gene: TRBV20-1; CDR3 protein: CSAPSAGPQEQFF; CDR3 DNA: TGCAGTGCCCCTTCGGCAGGGCCGCAAGAGCAGTTCTTC
J gene: TRBJ1-1; clone size: many; D gene: TRBD1; V gene: TRBV9; CDR3 protein: CASSDTPGGEAFF; CDR3 DNA: TGTGCCAGCAGTGATACCCCAGGGGGGGAAGCTTTCTTT
J gene: TRBJ2-3; clone size: -; D gene: -; V gene: TRBV19; CDR3 protein: CATGTDTQYF; CDR3 DNA: TGTGCTACTGGGACAGATACGCAGTATTTT
J gene: TRBJ1-5; clone size: -; D gene: -; V gene: TRBV6-2/TRBV6-3; CDR3 protein: CATLRGLHQPQHF; CDR3 DNA: TGTGCCACGCTCCGGGGGTTACACCAGCCCCAGCATTTT
J gene: TRBJ1-5; clone size: many; D gene: TRBD1; V gene: TRBV2; CDR3 protein: CASSEWGQGYSNQPQHF; CDR3 DNA: TGTGCCAGCAGTGAATGGGGACAGGGATATAGCAATCAGCCCCAGCATTTT
J gene: TRBJ1-3; clone size: few; D gene: -; V gene: TRBV4-1; CDR3 protein: CASRNLFSGNTIYF; CDR3 DNA: TGCGCCAGCCGAAATCTTTTCTCTGGAAACACCATATATTTT
J gene: TRBJ1-4; clone size: many; D gene: -; V gene: TRBV2; CDR3 protein: CASNEGGEEKLFF; CDR3 DNA: TGTGCCAGCAATGAGGGCGGGGAGGAAAAACTGTTTTTT
J gene: TRBJ1-2; clone size: -; D gene: TRBD1; V gene: TRBV5-8; CDR3 protein: CASSPTGLYGYTF; CDR3 DNA: TGTGCCAGCAGCCCGACAGGGCTCTATGGCTACACCTTC
J gene: TRBJ2-1; clone size: few; D gene: -; V gene: TRBV4-1; CDR3 protein: CASSQEGGVRQDRSYNEQFF; CDR3 DNA: TGCGCCAGCAGCCAAGAAGGTGGTGTCCGCCAGGATCGCTCCTACAATGAGCAGTTCTTC
J gene: TRBJ1-5; clone size: many; D gene: -; V gene: TRBV6-2/TRBV6-3; CDR3 protein: CASSSFIQPQHF; CDR3 DNA: TGTGCCAGCAGTTCCTTTATTCAGCCCCAGCATTTT
J gene: TRBJ2-1; clone size: many; D gene: -; V gene: TRBV3-1; CDR3 protein: CASSPKGRGPYNEQFF; CDR3 DNA: TGTGCCAGCAGCCCCAAAGGCCGGGGACCATACAATGAGCAGTTCTTC
J gene: TRBJ2-2; clone size: -; D gene: TRBD2; V gene: TRBV7-3; CDR3 protein: CASSLSLAGGPGTGELFF; CDR3 DNA: TGTGCCAGCAGCTTAAGTCTAGCGGGAGGGCCGGGAACCGGGGAGCTGTTTTTT
J gene: TRBJ1-1; clone size: -; D gene: -; V gene: TRBV29-1; CDR3 protein: CSVEDQGAFF; CDR3 DNA: TGCAGCGTTGAAGATCAGGGCGCTTTCTTT
J gene: TRBJ1-2; clone size: many; D gene: TRBD1; V gene: TRBV27; CDR3 protein: CASSPTGGLLFGYTF; CDR3 DNA: TGTGCCAGCAGTCCTACAGGGGGGCTTCTTTTTGGCTACACCTTC
J gene: TRBJ2-5; clone size: -; D gene: -; V gene: TRBV6-2/TRBV6-3; CDR3 protein: CASTKGGQTQYF; CDR3 DNA: TGTGCCAGCACTAAGGGGGGTCAGACCCAGTACTTC
J gene: TRBJ1-3; clone size: -; D gene: TRBD1; V gene: TRBV12-3/TRBV12-4; CDR3 protein: CASSPQGERTIYF; CDR3 DNA: TGTGCCAGCAGTCCACAGGGGGAGCGGACCATATATTTT
J gene: TRBJ2-7; clone size: many; D gene: TRBD2; V gene: TRBV28; CDR3 protein: CASGGLAESYEQYF; CDR3 DNA: TGTGCCAGCGGCGGACTAGCGGAGTCCTACGAGCAGTACTTC
J gene: TRBJ1-1; clone size: few; D gene: -; V gene: TRBV4-1; CDR3 protein: CASSTRTGNTEAFF; CDR3 DNA: TGCGCCAGCAGCACGAGGACCGGAAACACTGAAGCTTTCTTT
J gene: TRBJ2-5; clone size: many; D gene: -; V gene: TRBV3-1; CDR3 protein: CASSQDRGRETQYF; CDR3 DNA: TGTGCCAGCAGCCAAGACAGGGGAAGGGAGACCCAGTACTTC
J gene: TRBJ1-1; clone size: -; D gene: -; V gene: TRBV5-1; CDR3 protein: CASSGRGGTEAFF; CDR3 DNA: TGCGCCAGCAGTGGAAGAGGGGGCACTGAAGCTTTCTTT
J gene: TRBJ2-7; clone size: many; D gene: -; V gene: TRBV5-1; CDR3 protein: CASSYNPGSYEQYF; CDR3 DNA: TGCGCCAGCAGCTATAACCCGGGATCCTACGAGCAGTACTTC
J gene: TRBJ1-1; clone size: many; D gene: -; V gene: TRBV7-2; CDR3 protein: CASWTNKLPMNTEAFF; CDR3 DNA: TGTGCCAGCTGGACAAATAAACTACCTATGAACACTGAAGCTTTCTTT
J gene: TRBJ1-2; clone size: many; D gene: -; V gene: TRBV28; CDR3 protein: CASSRGDSNYGYTF; CDR3 DNA: TGTGCCAGCAGTAGGGGCGACAGCAACTATGGCTACACCTTC
J gene: TRBJ1-2; clone size: few; D gene: -; V gene: TRBV28; CDR3 protein: CASTDPGRFGYTF; CDR3 DNA: TGTGCCAGCACCGACCCGGGACGCTTCGGCTACACCTTC
J gene: TRBJ1-2; clone size: -; D gene: -; V gene: TRBV15; CDR3 protein: CATSRVGYGYTF; CDR3 DNA: TGTGCCACCAGCAGAGTAGGCTATGGCTACACCTTC
J gene: TRBJ2-3; clone size: few; D gene: -; V gene: TRBV11-2; CDR3 protein: CASRKGTRGNADTQYF; CDR3 DNA: TGTGCCAGCAGAAAAGGGACAAGGGGCAATGCAGATACGCAGTATTTT
J gene: TRBJ2-4; clone size: -; D gene: -; V gene: TRBV12-3/TRBV12-4; CDR3 protein: CASSPGLSIQYF; CDR3 DNA: TGTGCCAGCAGTCCAGGACTAAGCATTCAGTACTTC
J gene: TRBJ1-5; clone size: -; D gene: -; V gene: TRBV9; CDR3 protein: CASSGGGLNQPQHF; CDR3 DNA: TGTGCCAGCAGCGGCGGGGGGTTAAATCAGCCCCAGCATTTT
J gene: TRBJ2-2; clone size: many; D gene: -; V gene: TRBV12-3/TRBV12-4; CDR3 protein: CASRETGELFF; CDR3 DNA: TGTGCCAGCAGGGAAACCGGGGAGCTGTTTTTT
J gene: TRBJ2-5; clone size: many; D gene: -; V gene: TRBV7-9; CDR3 protein: CASSYTTGISIETQYF; CDR3 DNA: TGTGCCAGCAGCTATACTACGGGGATTAGTATTGAGACCCAGTACTTC
J gene: TRBJ1-2; clone size: -; D gene: -; V gene: TRBV5-1; CDR3 protein: CASSPRDTRRYGYTF; CDR3 DNA: TGCGCCAGCAGCCCCCGGGACACCCGTCGCTATGGCTACACCTTC
J gene: TRBJ2-2; clone size: few; D gene: TRBD2; V gene: TRBV28; CDR3 protein: CASNFRTSGRPGELFF; CDR3 DNA: TGTGCCAGCAACTTCCGGACTAGCGGGAGACCCGGGGAGCTGTTTTTT
J gene: TRBJ2-3; clone size: many; D gene: TRBD2; V gene: TRBV20-1; CDR3 protein: CSARTSGGTDTQYF; CDR3 DNA: TGCAGTGCTCGAACTAGCGGGGGAACAGATACGCAGTATTTT
J gene: TRBJ2-2; clone size: -; D gene: TRBD2; V gene: TRBV12-5; CDR3 protein: CASGSPLLAGGPTGELFF; CDR3 DNA: TGTGCTAGTGGTTCTCCTCTTTTAGCGGGGGGGCCAACCGGGGAGCTGTTTTTT
J gene: TRBJ1-2; clone size: -; D gene: -; V gene: TRBV19; CDR3 protein: CASLGFRDYGYTF; CDR3 DNA: TGTGCCAGTTTGGGGTTCCGTGACTATGGCTACACCTTC